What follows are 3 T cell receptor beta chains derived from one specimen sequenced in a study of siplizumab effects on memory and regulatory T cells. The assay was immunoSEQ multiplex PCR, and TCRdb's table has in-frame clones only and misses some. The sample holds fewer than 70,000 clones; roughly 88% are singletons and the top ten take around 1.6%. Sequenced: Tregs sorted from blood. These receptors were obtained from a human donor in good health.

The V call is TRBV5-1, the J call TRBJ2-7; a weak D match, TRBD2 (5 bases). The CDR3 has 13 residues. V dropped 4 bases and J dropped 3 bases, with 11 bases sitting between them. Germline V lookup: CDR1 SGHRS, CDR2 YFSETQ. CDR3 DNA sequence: TGCGCCAGCAGCATAGGAGGCGGCTACGAGCAGTACTTC. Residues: CASSIGGGYEQYF.

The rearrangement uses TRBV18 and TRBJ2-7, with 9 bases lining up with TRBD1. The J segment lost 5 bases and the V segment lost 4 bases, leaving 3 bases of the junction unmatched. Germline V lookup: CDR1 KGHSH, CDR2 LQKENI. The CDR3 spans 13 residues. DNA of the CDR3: TGTGCCAGCTCACGTGGGACAGGGAACGAGCAGTACTTC. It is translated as CASSRGTGNEQYF.

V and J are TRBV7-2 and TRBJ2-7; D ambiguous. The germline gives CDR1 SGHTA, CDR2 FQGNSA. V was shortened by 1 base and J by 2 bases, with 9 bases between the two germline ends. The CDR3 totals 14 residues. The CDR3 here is CASSLGFGTYEQYF. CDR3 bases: TGTGCCAGCAGCTTAGGTTTCGGAACCTACGAGCAGTACTTC. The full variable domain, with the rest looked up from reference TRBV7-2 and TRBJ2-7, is GAGVSQSPSNKVTEKGKDVELRCDPISGHTALYWYRQSLGQGLEFLIYFQGNSAPDKSGLPSDRFSAERTGGSVSTLTIQRTQQEDSAVYLCASSLGFGTYEQYFGPGTRLTVT.